The present entry profiles one TCR beta chain with its context. Its antigen is undetermined. These data come from a study of a mutant IDH1 vaccine in newly diagnosed glioma. Whole-study context: First vaccine doses came 4-6 weeks after radiotherapy alone, or with temozolomide cycles. Most had both radiotherapy and temozolomide beforehand; others had only one. Study findings and constraints: Less than 95% of patients showed vaccine-induced immune responses across multiple MHC alleles.

Looked up from germline, CDR1 is MNHEY and CDR2 is SVGAGI. V was shortened by 0 bases and J by 6 bases, with 6 bases between the two germline ends. The CDR3 runs 13 residues. Time point noted: week 5, during vaccination. All doses held 300 ug of mutant IDH1 20-mer peptide, with topical imiquimod. Tumors from donors were new WHO grade 3 or 4 IDH1-mutant astrocytomas with ATRX loss. Assay: immunoSEQ multiplex PCR; the TCRdb copy retains only in-frame clones and omits some. This table holds 35,000 or so clones, roughly four fifths found once. The V call is TRBV6-5, the J call TRBJ2-1, with a tentative D call TRBD1 (5 bases). The receptor was isolated from a man under 40 with glioma. The sample was PBMCs, taken from a glioma patient whose treatment included an IDH1 peptide vaccine. The CDR3 loop reads CASSYSQANEQFF. For the CDR3, the DNA is TGTGCCAGCAGTTACTCACAGGCCAATGAGCAGTTCTTC.